This is a list of T cell receptor beta chains from one sample in a study of blood T cell repertoires in COVID-19. Sequenced by immunoSEQ multiplex PCR; TCRdb stores in-frame clones only, minus some. This sample has approximately 150,000 clones, with 70% to 90% found just once. The sequencing input was peripheral blood. These receptor sequences come from a woman in her forties or fifties with COVID-19, enrolled during active disease. Each CDR3 is given with its conserved first and last residue. The order of the fields is D gene, clone size, J gene, V gene, CDR3 DNA, CDR3 protein. A D gene is named only where the DNA matches it firmly. Size values are once, few and many counts, or a class for expanded clones, and some rows have none.

- - TRBJ1-3 TRBV7-9 TGTGCCAGCAGCTTTGAGGGCGGTGGAAACACCATATATTTT CASSFEGGGNTIYF
- - TRBJ1-6 TRBV4-1 TGCGCCAGCAACGGACAGCCTAATTCACCCCTCCACTTT CASNGQPNSPLHF
- - TRBJ2-7 TRBV29-1 TGCAGCGTTGGCAGGAATCCCTACGAGCAGTACTTC CSVGRNPYEQYF
- - TRBJ1-2 TRBV10-3 TGTGCCATCAGTGATGGCAGGGAGGGCTATGGCTACACCTTC CAISDGREGYGYTF
TRBD2 - TRBJ2-1 TRBV2 TGTGCCAGCAGTGTCGTACCCCCGACTAGCGCGGGTGAGCAGTTCTTC CASSVVPPTSAGEQFF
TRBD2 - TRBJ2-1 TRBV5-4 TGTGCCAGCAGCTTGGGACTAGCGGGGGATAATGAGCAGTTCTTC CASSLGLAGDNEQFF
- - TRBJ2-7 TRBV5-1 TGCGCCAGCAGCTTAGTCACAGTTGGGGAGCCGCAGTACTTC CASSLVTVGEPQYF
TRBD1 - TRBJ1-5 TRBV5-6 TGTGCCAGCAGCCCCGGGACAGGGGGCTATCAGCCCCAGCATTTT CASSPGTGGYQPQHF
- once TRBJ2-7 TRBV13 TGTGCCAGCAGCTTACAACTAGCCAACTACGAGCAGTACTTC CASSLQLANYEQYF
- - TRBJ2-1 TRBV5-1 TGCGCCAGCAGCTTGGTAGCTGCGAGCTCCTACAATGAGCAGTTCTTC CASSLVAASSYNEQFF
- once TRBJ2-5 TRBV11-3 TGTGCCAGCAGCCAGAAAGCGGTGGGGAATCAAGAGACCCAGTACTTC CASSQKAVGNQETQYF
- - TRBJ1-1 TRBV28 TGTGCCAGCAGTTTGGGCCAGCGGGCCTCGAGCACTGAAGCTTTCTTT CASSLGQRASSTEAFF
- - TRBJ2-7 TRBV6-1 TGTGCCAGCAGTGAACCGGAGATCTACGAGCAGTACTTC CASSEPEIYEQYF
TRBD2 - TRBJ2-1 TRBV27 TGTGCCAGCAGTTCTCCTAGCGGGGGGTCGTTGAGCTCCTACAATGAGCAGTTCTTC CASSSPSGGSLSSYNEQFF
TRBD1 - TRBJ1-4 TRBV7-8 TGTGCCAGCAGCCCGAGACAGGGGGCCGGTGAAAAACTGTTTTTT CASSPRQGAGEKLFF
TRBD2 - TRBJ2-3 TRBV30 TGTGCCTGGGCACCGGGACTAGCGGGGAATACAGATACGCAGTATTTT CAWAPGLAGNTDTQYF
TRBD2 - TRBJ2-7 TRBV3-1/TRBV3-2 TGTGCCAGCAGCCCCGGGGGGATCGAGCAGTACTTC CASSPGGIEQYF
- - TRBJ2-3 TRBV28 TGTGCCAGCAGACAAACCCAGGGGTACACAGATACGCAGTATTTT CASRQTQGYTDTQYF
- - TRBJ1-1 TRBV30 TGTGCCTGGAGTGTCGGCCTTGAGGAAACTTTCTTT CAWSVGLEETFF
- - TRBJ2-2 TRBV19 TGTGCCAGTAGTATGGGGCCAGGGATACCTCTGGGTCTGACCGGGGAGCTGTTTTTT CASSMGPGIPLGLTGELFF
- - TRBJ1-3 TRBV19 TGTGCCAGTTCCCCAGGGACGGGGGGGAGAAACACCATATATTTT CASSPGTGGRNTIYF
- - TRBJ2-3 TRBV12-5 TGTGCTAGTGGTTTGACCCAGACAGAGTTTAGCACAGATACGCAGTATTTT CASGLTQTEFSTDTQYF
- - TRBJ2-7 TRBV10-3 TGTGCCATCAGTGGTAAGGACGGGAGCTCCTACGAGCAGTACTTC CAISGKDGSSYEQYF
- - TRBJ1-1 TRBV30 TGTGCCTGGAGTTCTCATCGGAGAGGCACTGAAGCTTTCTTT CAWSSHRRGTEAFF
TRBD1 - TRBJ1-1 TRBV7-9 TGTGCCAGCAGGAGTGCGGGACAGGGGGCTGAAGCTTTCTTT CASRSAGQGAEAFF
TRBD1 - TRBJ2-4 TRBV6-2/TRBV6-3 TGTGCCAGCAGCCAGGACAGGGTCGTCATTCAGTACTTC CASSQDRVVIQYF
- - TRBJ2-2 TRBV5-1 TGCGCCAGCAGCTTCGGGAACACCGGGGAGCTGTTTTTT CASSFGNTGELFF
TRBD2 - TRBJ2-2 TRBV4-1 TGCGCCAGCAGCCAACCGGGACTAGCAACCGGGGAGCTGTTTTTT CASSQPGLATGELFF
- - TRBJ1-5 TRBV2 TGTGCCAGCAGTGAAGGGAGGGCCGGAGGGCCCCAGCATTTT CASSEGRAGGPQHF
- - TRBJ1-5 TRBV11-2 TGTGCCAGCAGCTTAGGTCAGGGAAGGGGTCAGCCCCAGCATTTT CASSLGQGRGQPQHF
TRBD1 - TRBJ2-7 TRBV2 TGTGCCAGCAGTGGGGGGTACAGACAGGGTCCCTACGAGCAGTACTTC CASSGGYRQGPYEQYF
TRBD2 - TRBJ2-3 TRBV5-1 TGCGCCAGCAGCTTGGGCGGGGGAACAGATACGCAGTATTTT CASSLGGGTDTQYF
TRBD2 - TRBJ2-1 TRBV20-1 TGCAGTGCTAGTGAACTAGCGGGGGGCGATGAGCAGTTCTTC CSASELAGGDEQFF
- few TRBJ1-4 TRBV29-1 TGCAGCGTTTCCCGGGGAGCAGCAACTAATGAAAAACTGTTTTTT CSVSRGAATNEKLFF
- - TRBJ2-7 TRBV4-1 TGCGCCAGCAGACACGGGACATCCTTCTCCTACGAGCAGTACTTC CASRHGTSFSYEQYF
- - TRBJ2-4 TRBV19 TGTGCCAGTACCCACACCCCGGCAGGCATTCAGTACTTC CASTHTPAGIQYF
- few TRBJ2-5 TRBV9 TGTGCCAGCAGCGTATCCGACGGGGCGGGGCAAGAGACCCAGTACTTC CASSVSDGAGQETQYF
- - TRBJ1-4 TRBV5-1 TGCGCCAGCAGCAGAAAACAGGGAACAAATGAAAAACTGTTTTTT CASSRKQGTNEKLFF
TRBD1 - TRBJ1-2 TRBV5-4 TGTGCCAGCAGCTTGGTTTGGGAGGGGACAGGATATGGCTACACCTTC CASSLVWEGTGYGYTF
TRBD1 - TRBJ1-5 TRBV6-2/TRBV6-3 TGTGCCAGCAGTCCCTCCGGGACAGGGCGTAATCAGCCCCAGCATTTT CASSPSGTGRNQPQHF
- few TRBJ1-1 TRBV25-1 TGTGCCAGCAGTGAACGGAACACTGAAGCTTTCTTT CASSERNTEAFF
TRBD2 - TRBJ2-7 TRBV6-4 TGTGCCAGCAGTGACTCCCAGCGGGGGGTTCCCTACGAGCAGTACTTC CASSDSQRGVPYEQYF
- - TRBJ1-5 TRBV12-5 TGTGCTAGTGGTTTTGCAGTGGGAGGCAATCAGCCCCAGCATTTT CASGFAVGGNQPQHF
TRBD1 - TRBJ2-7 TRBV6-1 TGTGCCAGCAGTGTTCAAACCCGGACAGGGCAAATATCCTACGAGCAGTACTTC CASSVQTRTGQISYEQYF